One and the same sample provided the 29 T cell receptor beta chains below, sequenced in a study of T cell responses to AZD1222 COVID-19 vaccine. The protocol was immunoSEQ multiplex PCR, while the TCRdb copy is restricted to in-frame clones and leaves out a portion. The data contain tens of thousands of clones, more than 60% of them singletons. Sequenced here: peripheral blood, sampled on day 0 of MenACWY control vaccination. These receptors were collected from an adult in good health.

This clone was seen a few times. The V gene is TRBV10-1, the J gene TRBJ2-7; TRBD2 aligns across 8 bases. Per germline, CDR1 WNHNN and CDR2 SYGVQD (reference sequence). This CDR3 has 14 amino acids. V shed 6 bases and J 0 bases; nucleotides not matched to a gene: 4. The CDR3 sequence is CASSFGTSSYEQYF. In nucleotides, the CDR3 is TGCGCCAGCAGCTTTGGGACTAGCTCCTACGAGCAGTACTTC.

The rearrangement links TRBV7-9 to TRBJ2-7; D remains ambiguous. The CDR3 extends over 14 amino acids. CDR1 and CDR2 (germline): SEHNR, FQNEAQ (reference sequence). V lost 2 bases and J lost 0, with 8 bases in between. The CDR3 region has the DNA TGTGCCAGCAGCTTACGCGTAAGCTCCTACGAGCAGTACTTC. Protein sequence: CASSLRVSSYEQYF.

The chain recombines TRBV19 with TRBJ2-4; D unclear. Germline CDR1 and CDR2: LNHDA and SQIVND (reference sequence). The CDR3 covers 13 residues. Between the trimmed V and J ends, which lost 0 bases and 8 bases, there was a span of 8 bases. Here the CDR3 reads CASSIESVDIQYF. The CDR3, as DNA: TGTGCCAGTAGTATAGAGTCCGTGGACATTCAGTACTTC.

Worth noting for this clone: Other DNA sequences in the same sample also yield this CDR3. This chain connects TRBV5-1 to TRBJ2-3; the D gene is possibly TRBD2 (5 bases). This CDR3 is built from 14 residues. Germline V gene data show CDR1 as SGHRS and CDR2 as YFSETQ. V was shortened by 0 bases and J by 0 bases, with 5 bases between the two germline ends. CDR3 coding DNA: TGCGCCAGCAGCTTGGGGACTAGCACAGATACGCAGTATTTT. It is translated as CASSLGTSTDTQYF.

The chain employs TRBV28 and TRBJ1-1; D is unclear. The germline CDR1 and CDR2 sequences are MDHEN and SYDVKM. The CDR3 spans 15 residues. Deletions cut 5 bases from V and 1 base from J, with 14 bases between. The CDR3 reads CASSKLGFSNTEAFF. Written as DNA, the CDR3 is TGTGCCAGCAGTAAATTGGGATTCTCGAACACTGAAGCTTTCTTT. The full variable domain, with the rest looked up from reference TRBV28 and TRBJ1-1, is DVKVTQSSRYLVKRTGEKVFLECVQDMDHENMFWYRQDPGLGLRLIYFSYDVKMKEKGDIPEGYSVSREKKERFSLILESASTNQTSMYLCASSKLGFSNTEAFFGQGTRLTVV.

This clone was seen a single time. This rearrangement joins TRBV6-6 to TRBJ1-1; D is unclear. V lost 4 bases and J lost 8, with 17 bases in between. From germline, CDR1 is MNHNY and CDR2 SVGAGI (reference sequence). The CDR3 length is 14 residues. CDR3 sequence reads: CASSSLGRTREAFF. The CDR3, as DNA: TGTGCCAGCAGTTCTCTCGGCCGCACCCGAGAAGCTTTCTTT.

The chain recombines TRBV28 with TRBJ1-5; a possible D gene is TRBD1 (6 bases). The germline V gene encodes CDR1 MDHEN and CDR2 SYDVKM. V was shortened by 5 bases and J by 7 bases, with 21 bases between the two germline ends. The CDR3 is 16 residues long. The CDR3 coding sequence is TGTGCCAGCAGTCTTCCGGGTGGGGGGCGTGGACAGCCCCAGCATTTT. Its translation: CASSLPGGGRGQPQHF.

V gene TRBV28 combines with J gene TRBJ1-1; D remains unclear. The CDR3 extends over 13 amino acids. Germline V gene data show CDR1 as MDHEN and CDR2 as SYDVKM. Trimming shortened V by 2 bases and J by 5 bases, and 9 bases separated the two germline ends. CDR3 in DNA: TGTGCCAGCAGTTTACCCCTCGGAACTGAAGCTTTCTTT. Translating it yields CASSLPLGTEAFF.

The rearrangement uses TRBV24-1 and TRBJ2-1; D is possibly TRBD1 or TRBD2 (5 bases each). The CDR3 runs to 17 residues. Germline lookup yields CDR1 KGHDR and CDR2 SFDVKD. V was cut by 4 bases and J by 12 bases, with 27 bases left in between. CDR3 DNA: TGTGCCACCAGTGACCCCATAGGGACCGGGGTTCGGTGGGGGCAGTTCTTC. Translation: CATSDPIGTGVRWGQFF.

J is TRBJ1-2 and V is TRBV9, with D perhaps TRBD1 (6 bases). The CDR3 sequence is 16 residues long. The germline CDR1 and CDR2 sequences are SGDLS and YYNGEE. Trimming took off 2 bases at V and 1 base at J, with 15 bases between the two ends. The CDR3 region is CASSVGATAFNYGYTF. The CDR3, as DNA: TGTGCCAGCAGCGTGGGGGCTACGGCCTTTAACTATGGCTACACCTTC.

The CDR3 bases are TGTGCCAGCAGGGCCGGGACTAGCTTCACAGATACGCAGTATTTT. It is translated as CASRAGTSFTDTQYF. The rearrangement links TRBV28 to TRBJ2-3, with TRBD2 matching over 9 bases. The germline V gene has CDR1 MDHEN and CDR2 SYDVKM. The V segment lost 6 bases and the J segment 2 bases; nucleotides outside the gene matches: 6. The CDR3 spans 15 residues.

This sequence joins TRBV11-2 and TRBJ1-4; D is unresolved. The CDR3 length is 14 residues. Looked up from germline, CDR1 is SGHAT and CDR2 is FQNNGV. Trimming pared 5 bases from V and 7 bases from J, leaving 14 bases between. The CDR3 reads CASSLGLLGEKLFF. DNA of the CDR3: TGTGCCAGCAGCCTCGGGCTCCTCGGTGAAAAACTGTTTTTT. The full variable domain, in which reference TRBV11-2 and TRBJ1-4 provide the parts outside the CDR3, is EAGVAQSPRYKIIEKRQSVAFWCNPISGHATLYWYQQILGQGPKLLIQFQNNGVVDDSQLPKDRFSAERLKGVDSTLKIQPAKLEDSAVYLCASSLGLLGEKLFFGSGTQLSVL.

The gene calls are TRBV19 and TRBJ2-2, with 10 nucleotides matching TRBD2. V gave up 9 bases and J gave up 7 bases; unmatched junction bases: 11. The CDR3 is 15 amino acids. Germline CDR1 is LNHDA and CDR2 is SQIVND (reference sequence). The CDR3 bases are TGTGCCAGCTACTCCAGCGGGAGGGCCTTCGGGGAGCTGTTTTTT. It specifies CASYSSGRAFGELFF. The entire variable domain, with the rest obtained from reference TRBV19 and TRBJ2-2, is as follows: DGGITQSPKYLFRKEGQNVTLSCEQNLNHDAMYWYRQDPGQGLRLIYYSQIVNDFQKGDIAEGYSVSREKKESFPLTVTSAQKNPTAFYLCASYSSGRAFGELFFGEGSRLTVL.

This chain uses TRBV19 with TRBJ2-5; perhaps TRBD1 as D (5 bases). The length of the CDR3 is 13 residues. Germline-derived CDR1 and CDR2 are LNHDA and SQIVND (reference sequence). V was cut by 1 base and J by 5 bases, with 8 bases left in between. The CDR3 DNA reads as TGTGCCAGTAGTATAGCAGGGATGGAGACCCAGTACTTC. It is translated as CASSIAGMETQYF. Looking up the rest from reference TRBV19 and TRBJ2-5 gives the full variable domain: DGGITQSPKYLFRKEGQNVTLSCEQNLNHDAMYWYRQDPGQGLRLIYYSQIVNDFQKGDIAEGYSVSREKKESFPLTVTSAQKNPTAFYLCASSIAGMETQYFGPGTRLLVL.

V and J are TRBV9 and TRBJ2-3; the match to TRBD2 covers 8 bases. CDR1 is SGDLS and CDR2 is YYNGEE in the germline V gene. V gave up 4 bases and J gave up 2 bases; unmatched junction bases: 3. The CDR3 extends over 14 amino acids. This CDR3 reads CASSPSGYTDTQYF. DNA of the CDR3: TGTGCCAGCAGCCCTAGCGGGTACACAGATACGCAGTATTTT.

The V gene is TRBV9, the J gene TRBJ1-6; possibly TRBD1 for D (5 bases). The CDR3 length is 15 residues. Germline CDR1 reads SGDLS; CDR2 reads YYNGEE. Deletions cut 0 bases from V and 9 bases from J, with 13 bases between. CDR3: CASSVGGREFSPLHF. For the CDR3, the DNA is TGTGCCAGCAGCGTAGGGGGCAGGGAGTTTTCACCCCTCCACTTT.

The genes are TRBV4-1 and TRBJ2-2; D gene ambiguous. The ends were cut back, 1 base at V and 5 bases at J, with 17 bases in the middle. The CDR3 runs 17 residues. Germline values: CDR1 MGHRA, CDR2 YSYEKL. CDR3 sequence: CASSQVDLGWATGELFF. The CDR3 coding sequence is TGCGCCAGCAGCCAAGTCGACCTGGGCTGGGCTACCGGGGAGCTGTTTTTT.

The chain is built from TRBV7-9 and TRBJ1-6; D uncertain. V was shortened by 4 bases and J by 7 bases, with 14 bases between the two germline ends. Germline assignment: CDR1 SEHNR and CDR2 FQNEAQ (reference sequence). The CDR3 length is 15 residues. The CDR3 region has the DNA TGTGCCAGCAGCTCGGGCGGAGGGTCGAATTCACCCCTCCACTTT. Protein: CASSSGGGSNSPLHF.

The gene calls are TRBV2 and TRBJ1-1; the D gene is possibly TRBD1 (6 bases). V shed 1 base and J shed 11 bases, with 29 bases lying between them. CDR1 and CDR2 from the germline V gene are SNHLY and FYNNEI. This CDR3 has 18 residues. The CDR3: CASSEGPGHKEINTVAFF. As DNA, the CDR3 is TGTGCCAGCAGTGAAGGGCCGGGACACAAAGAGATAAACACTGTGGCTTTCTTT.

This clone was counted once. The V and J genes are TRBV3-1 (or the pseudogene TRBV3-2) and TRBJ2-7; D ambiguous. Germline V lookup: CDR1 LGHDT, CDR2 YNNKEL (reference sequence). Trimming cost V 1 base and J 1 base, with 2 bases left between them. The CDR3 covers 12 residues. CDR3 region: CASSQASYEQYF. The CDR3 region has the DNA TGTGCCAGCAGCCAAGCGTCCTACGAGCAGTACTTC.

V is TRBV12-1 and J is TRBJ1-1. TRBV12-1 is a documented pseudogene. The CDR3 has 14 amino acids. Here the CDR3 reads CASSSWDRVDEAFF. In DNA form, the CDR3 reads TGTGCCAGCAGCTCCTGGGACCGAGTGGATGAAGCTTTCTTT.

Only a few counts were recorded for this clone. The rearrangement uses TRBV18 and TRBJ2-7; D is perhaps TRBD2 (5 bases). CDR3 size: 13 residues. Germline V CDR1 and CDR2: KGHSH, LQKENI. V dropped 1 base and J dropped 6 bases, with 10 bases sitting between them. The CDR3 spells CASSPQEALEQYF. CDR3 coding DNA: TGTGCCAGCTCACCACAGGAGGCTCTCGAGCAGTACTTC.

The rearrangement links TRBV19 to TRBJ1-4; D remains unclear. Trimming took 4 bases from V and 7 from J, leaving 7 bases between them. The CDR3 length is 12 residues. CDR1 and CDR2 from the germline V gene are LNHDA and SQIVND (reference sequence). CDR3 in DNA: TGTGCCAGTAGTACAGAGGGTGAAAAACTGTTTTTT. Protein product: CASSTEGEKLFF.

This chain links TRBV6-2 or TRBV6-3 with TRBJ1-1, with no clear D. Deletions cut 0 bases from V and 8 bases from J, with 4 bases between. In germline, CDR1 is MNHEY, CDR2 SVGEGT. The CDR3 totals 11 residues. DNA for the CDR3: TGTGCCAGCAGTTACTCGACAGAAGCTTTCTTT. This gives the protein CASSYSTEAFF.

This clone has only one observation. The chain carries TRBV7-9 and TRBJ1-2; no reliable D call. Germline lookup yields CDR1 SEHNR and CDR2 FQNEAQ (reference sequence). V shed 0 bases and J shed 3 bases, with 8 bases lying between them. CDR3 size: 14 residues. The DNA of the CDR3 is TGTGCCAGCAGCTTAGCGGGCCAGGACTATGGCTACACCTTC. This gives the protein CASSLAGQDYGYTF.

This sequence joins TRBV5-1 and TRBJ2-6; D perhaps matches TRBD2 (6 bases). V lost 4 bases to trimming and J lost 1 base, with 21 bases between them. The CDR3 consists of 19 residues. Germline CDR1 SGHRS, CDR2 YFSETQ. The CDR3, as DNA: TGCGCCAGCAGCATGAAATTGGGCGGGATTATTTCTGGGGCCAACGTCCTGACTTTC. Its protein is CASSMKLGGIISGANVLTF.

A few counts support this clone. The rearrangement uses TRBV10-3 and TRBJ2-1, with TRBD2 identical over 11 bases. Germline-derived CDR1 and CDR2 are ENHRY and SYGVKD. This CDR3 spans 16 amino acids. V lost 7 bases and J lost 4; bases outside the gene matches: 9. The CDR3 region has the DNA TGTGCCATCAAACCTAGCGGGGGGTCACAATACAATGAGCAGTTCTTC. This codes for CAIKPSGGSQYNEQFF.

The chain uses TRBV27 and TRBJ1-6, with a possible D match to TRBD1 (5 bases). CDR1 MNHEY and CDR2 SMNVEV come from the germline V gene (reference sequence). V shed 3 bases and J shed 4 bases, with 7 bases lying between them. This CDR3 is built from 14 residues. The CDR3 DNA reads TGTGCCAGCAGTTTTGACAGATATAATTCACCCCTCCACTTT. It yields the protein CASSFDRYNSPLHF.

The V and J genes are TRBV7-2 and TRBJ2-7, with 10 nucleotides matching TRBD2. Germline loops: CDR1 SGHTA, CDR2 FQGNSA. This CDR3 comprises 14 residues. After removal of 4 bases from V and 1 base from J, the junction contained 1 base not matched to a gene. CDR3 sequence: CASSSSGSSYEQYF. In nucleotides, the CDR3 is TGTGCCAGCAGCTCTAGCGGGAGTTCCTACGAGCAGTACTTC.